Presented here are 29 T cell receptor beta chains from one specimen sequenced in a study of blood T cell repertoires in COVID-19 (dated by TCRdb to 2018 to 2021). The library relied on the immunoSEQ multiplex PCR assay. Not all clones reach the TCRdb copy of this immuneACCESS table, which keeps in-frame sequences only. Checked studies attribute under half of the gap to unresolved V genes and leave the rest unexplained. This sample lists about 73,000 clones; 82% were detected once. The top ten hold around 4% of the sample. Sequenced input: peripheral blood. The receptors shown here come from a woman aged 55-75 years with acute or convalescent COVID-19.

For the CDR3, the DNA is TGTGCCAGCAGCGCGGGACTAGCGGACCAAGAGACCCAGTACTTC. It codes for CASSAGLADQETQYF. V and J are TRBV5-4 and TRBJ2-5, with TRBD2 matching over 11 bases. Germline V gene sequence: CDR1 SGHNT, CDR2 YYREEE (reference sequence). J was trimmed by 0 bases and V by 4 bases; bases with no gene match: 2. The CDR3 covers 15 residues.

In regard to this clone: Within the sample, other DNA sequences also encode this same CDR3. CDR3 amino acids: CAWSVRGNSPLHF. CDR3 DNA sequence: TGTGCCTGGAGTGTACGGGGTAATTCACCCCTCCACTTT. V is TRBV30 and J is TRBJ1-6; D remains unclear. This CDR3 is 13 amino acids long. In germline, CDR1 is GTSNPN, CDR2 SVGIG (reference sequence). Trimming took off 0 bases at V and 6 bases at J, with 6 bases between the two ends.

The rearrangement joins TRBV19 to TRBJ1-2; D uncertain. CDR3 size: 13 residues. Trimming stripped 5 bases from V and 8 bases from J, with 15 bases between. The germline gives CDR1 LNHDA, CDR2 SQIVND (reference sequence). The CDR3 sequence: CASSLRPRAGYTF. As DNA, the CDR3 is TGTGCCAGTAGTCTAAGACCGCGGGCGGGCTACACCTTC.

The chain has TRBV7-3 and TRBJ2-1; 7 nucleotides line up with TRBD2. This CDR3 is built from 20 residues. CDR1 is SGHTA, CDR2 FQGTGA, per germline. The J segment lost 0 bases and the V segment lost 1 base, leaving 15 bases of the junction unmatched. The CDR3 nucleotides read TGTGCCAGCAGCTTAAGGCCCGGACTAGGAGGGTCTAGCTCCTACAATGAGCAGTTCTTC. Protein: CASSLRPGLGGSSSYNEQFF.

CDR3 nucleotide sequence: TGTGCCAGCAGCTCCTCGGGACATACTAACTATGGCTACACCTTC. Encoded protein: CASSSSGHTNYGYTF. V usage is TRBV7-9 and J usage is TRBJ1-2; TRBD1 might be the D (6 bases). The germline V and J ends were trimmed by 4 bases and 0 bases, with 12 bases remaining between them. Germline CDR1 is SEHNR and CDR2 is FQNEAQ (reference sequence). CDR3 length: 15 residues.

V gene TRBV19 combines with J gene TRBJ2-5; TRBD2 matches at 7 bases. The CDR3 sequence is 14 residues long. Trimming cost V 5 bases and J 0 bases; bases outside gene matches: 3. Germline loops: CDR1 LNHDA, CDR2 SQIVND (reference sequence). CDR3 sequence reads: CASSRRGYQETQYF. The CDR3 bases are TGTGCCAGTAGTCGGCGGGGGTACCAAGAGACCCAGTACTTC.

V is TRBV24-1 and J is TRBJ2-5, with 7 bases aligning to TRBD1. Losses at the gene ends were 4 bases for V and 2 bases for J; bases not matched to a gene: 9. CDR1 and CDR2 from the germline V gene are KGHDR and SFDVKD. This CDR3 contains 16 residues. CDR3 amino acids: CATSDQGQHRQETQYF. The CDR3, as DNA: TGTGCCACCAGTGACCAGGGACAGCACCGGCAAGAGACCCAGTACTTC.

CDR3 sequence (DNA): TGTGCCAGCAGCCATAGGGACAGGGGCACTGAAGCTTTCTTT. It translates to CASSHRDRGTEAFF. J is TRBJ1-1 and V is TRBV3-1 (or the pseudogene TRBV3-2), with 10 bases identical to TRBD1. With 3 bases clipped from V and 4 bases from J, the junction kept 2 bases outside the gene matches. Germline-derived CDR1 and CDR2 are LGHDT and YNNKEL (reference sequence). The CDR3 has 14 amino acids.

This sequence joins TRBV6-5 and TRBJ2-1; 14 bases agree with TRBD2. The trim removed 4 bases at V and 6 bases at J, leaving 2 bases unmatched. The CDR3 is 15 residues long. Germline V gene data show CDR1 as MNHEY and CDR2 as SVGAGI. CDR3 in amino acids: CASSSTSGRANEQFF. CDR3 nucleotides: TGTGCCAGCAGTTCGACTAGCGGGAGGGCCAATGAGCAGTTCTTC.

The chain couples TRBV5-1 to TRBJ2-2, with D possibly TRBD2 on 6 matching bases. The CDR3 runs 15 residues. Trimming cost V 6 bases and J 0 bases, with 12 bases left between them. CDR1 is SGHRS, CDR2 YFSETQ, per germline. CDR3 residues: CASNPGTANTGELFF. The DNA for the CDR3 is TGCGCCAGCAACCCCGGGACTGCGAACACCGGGGAGCTGTTTTTT.

The rearrangement joins TRBV7-9 to TRBJ2-1; 13 bases map to TRBD2. The CDR3 extends over 15 amino acids. The J segment lost 8 bases and the V segment lost 5 bases, leaving 6 bases of the junction unmatched. Germline-derived CDR1 and CDR2 are SEHNR and FQNEAQ (reference sequence). The CDR3, as DNA: TGTGCCAGCAGCCGGGGGACTAGCGGGATTGATGAGCAGTTCTTC. Translated, it gives CASSRGTSGIDEQFF. Drawing the rest from reference TRBV7-9 and TRBJ2-1, the complete variable domain is DTGVSQNPRHKITKRGQNVTFRCDPISEHNRLYWYRQTLGQGPEFLTYFQNEAQLEKSRLLSDRFSAERPKGSFSTLEIQRTEQGDSAMYLCASSRGTSGIDEQFFGPGTRLTVL.

V usage is TRBV18 and J usage is TRBJ1-1; D unresolved. Germline V CDR1 and CDR2: KGHSH, LQKENI. This CDR3 is 13 amino acids long. V lost 3 bases to trimming and J lost 0 bases, with 5 bases between them. CDR3 bases: TGTGCCAGCTCACCCACACTGAACACTGAAGCTTTCTTT. Translating it yields CASSPTLNTEAFF.

The rearrangement links TRBV6-1 to TRBJ1-1; D is perhaps TRBD1 (5 bases). Trimming took 2 bases from V and 8 from J, leaving 18 bases between them. The CDR3 extends over 15 amino acids. The germline V gene encodes CDR1 MNHNS and CDR2 SASEGT. CDR3 protein: CASSELQGSSAEAFF. CDR3 DNA sequence: TGTGCCAGCAGTGAACTGCAGGGTTCCTCAGCCGAAGCTTTCTTT.

This clone was observed once. The chain combines TRBV19 with TRBJ1-2; weak D call: TRBD1 (6 bases). Germline V CDR1 and CDR2: LNHDA, SQIVND (reference sequence). The CDR3 runs to 15 residues. The V gene lost 3 bases and the J gene lost 0 bases, with 11 bases spanning the gap. CDR3 protein: CASSITGLANYGYTF. The DNA for the CDR3 is TGTGCCAGTAGTATTACAGGGCTGGCTAACTATGGCTACACCTTC.

The genes are TRBV7-2 and TRBJ1-6; 7 bases match TRBD1. J was trimmed by 10 bases and V by 5 bases; bases with no gene match: 11. CDR1 is SGHTA and CDR2 is FQGNSA in the germline V gene. The CDR3 is made up of 15 amino acids. CDR3 nucleotide sequence: TGTGCCAGCAGCAGTCAGACAGGGACTGTCTCACCCCTCCACTTT. Protein: CASSSQTGTVSPLHF.

The chain has TRBV3-1 (or the pseudogene TRBV3-2) and TRBJ1-6; TRBD1 aligns across 10 bases. In germline, CDR1 is LGHDT, CDR2 YNNKEL (reference sequence). The ends lost 8 bases at V and 7 bases at J; junction bases unmatched: 2. The CDR3 has 13 residues. The DNA of the CDR3 is TGTGCCAGCGGGGGACAGGGGAATTCACCCCTCCACTTT. It yields the protein CASGGQGNSPLHF.

This clone has only a few counts. The V gene is TRBV28, the J gene TRBJ1-5, with 7 bases lining up with TRBD1. The germline gives CDR1 MDHEN, CDR2 SYDVKM. Germline trimming cut 2 bases from V and 6 bases from J; bases unmatched to any gene: 4. The CDR3 covers 14 residues. Written as DNA, the CDR3 is TGTGCCAGCAGTTTAAAGACAGGGAGTCAGCCCCAGCATTTT. Translation gives CASSLKTGSQPQHF.

In this sample, this clone turned up a few times. The chain recombines TRBV18 with TRBJ2-7; 7 bases align to TRBD1. The V gene end was trimmed by 4 bases and the J gene end by 5 bases; junction bases not matched to a gene: 2. Germline lookup yields CDR1 KGHSH and CDR2 LQKENI. The CDR3 contains 12 residues. The CDR3 coding sequence is TGTGCCAGCTCACGACAGGGCAACGAGCAGTACTTC. Translated, it gives CASSRQGNEQYF. The full variable domain, with the rest looked up from reference TRBV18 and TRBJ2-7, is NAGVMQNPRHLVRRRGQEARLRCSPMKGHSHVYWYRQLPEEGLKFMVYLQKENIIDESGMPKERFSAEFPKEGPSILRIQQVVRGDSAAYFCASSRQGNEQYFGPGTRLTVT.

The CDR3 bases are TGTGCCAGCAGTGAAAAGGTTCTTAGAGGGTGGCGGGGGGCCACAGATACGCAGTATTTT. This codes for CASSEKVLRGWRGATDTQYF. The gene calls are TRBV6-1 and TRBJ2-3; 8 bases agree with TRBD2. CDR1 is MNHNS and CDR2 is SASEGT in the germline V gene. J gave up 2 bases and V 2 bases, and 18 bases lay outside the gene matches. The CDR3 covers 20 residues.

The rearrangement uses TRBV5-4 and TRBJ1-4; no firm D call. The CDR3 is 14 residues long. V was cut by 2 bases and J by 3 bases, with 8 bases left in between. Per the germline V gene, CDR1 is SGHNT and CDR2 is YYREEE (reference sequence). The CDR3 DNA reads TGTGCCAGCAGCTTTAGCACGGCTAATGAAAAACTGTTTTTT. It specifies CASSFSTANEKLFF.

The J gene is TRBJ1-1, the V gene TRBV6-5, with D unresolved. V dropped 9 bases and J dropped 0 bases, with 8 bases sitting between them. Germline loops: CDR1 MNHEY, CDR2 SVGAGI. The CDR3 is 12 residues long. The CDR3 protein is CASYRLNTEAFF. The CDR3 region has the DNA TGTGCCAGTTACCGGTTGAACACTGAAGCTTTCTTT.

This clone showed up just a few times. The chain employs TRBV19 and TRBJ2-7; 7 nucleotides match TRBD2. CDR3 length: 15 amino acids. The germline gives CDR1 LNHDA, CDR2 SQIVND (reference sequence). The V gene end was trimmed by 1 base and the J gene end by 1 base; junction bases not matched to a gene: 4. CDR3 DNA sequence: TGTGCCAGTAGTATAGCTCCGGGAGGATCCTACGAGCAGTACTTC. It codes for CASSIAPGGSYEQYF.

This clone was counted a few times. This chain's CDR3 is CASSTSSGRALGAETQYF. The CDR3 DNA reads as TGTGCCAGCAGCACCTCTAGCGGGAGGGCCCTCGGGGCTGAGACCCAGTACTTC. The chain uses TRBV7-2 and TRBJ2-5, with 12 bases that match TRBD2. CDR1 is SGHTA, CDR2 FQGNSA, per germline. The V gene end was trimmed by 5 bases and the J gene end by 5 bases; junction bases not matched to a gene: 15. The CDR3 is made up of 18 amino acids.

The rearrangement links TRBV28 to TRBJ1-2, with 12 bases lining up with TRBD1. J was trimmed by 7 bases and V by 6 bases; bases with no gene match: 12. Germline CDR1 reads MDHEN; CDR2 reads SYDVKM. The CDR3 totals 16 residues. CDR3 DNA sequence: TGTGCCAGCAGACTACAGGGACAGGGGGCGCTTTCTGGCTACACCTTC. This sequence encodes CASRLQGQGALSGYTF.

This clone was detected only a few times. V is TRBV6-6 and J is TRBJ1-1; 7 bases map to TRBD1. The CDR3 spans 17 residues. Germline V gives CDR1 MNHNY, CDR2 SVGAGI (reference sequence). With 6 bases clipped from V and 7 bases from J, the junction kept 20 bases outside the gene matches. The CDR3 is CASSRPSTGRRKSEAFF. As DNA, the CDR3 is TGTGCCAGCAGCCGACCCTCGACAGGGAGGAGAAAGAGTGAAGCTTTCTTT.

This clone has a single count. The V call is TRBV5-4, the J call TRBJ2-1, with a weak D call TRBD1 (6 bases). V was trimmed by 0 bases and J by 7 bases, leaving 8 bases between them. The germline V gene has CDR1 SGHNT and CDR2 YYREEE (reference sequence). The CDR3 has 13 amino acids. CDR3 nucleotide sequence: TGTGCCAGCAGCTTGGACAGGGTGAATGAGCAGTTCTTC. This sequence encodes CASSLDRVNEQFF.

V gene TRBV10-3 combines with J gene TRBJ2-2; 7 nucleotides align to TRBD2. The CDR3 contains 16 residues. V trimming: 2 bases; J trimming: 3 bases; junction bases outside the gene matches: 6. Germline CDR1 ENHRY, CDR2 SYGVKD. The CDR3: CAISERGAGDTGELFF. The DNA for the CDR3 is TGTGCCATCAGTGAGCGCGGGGCGGGAGACACCGGGGAGCTGTTTTTT.

This clone appeared once. V usage is TRBV19 and J usage is TRBJ1-1; the match to TRBD1 covers 12 bases. The germline V gene encodes CDR1 LNHDA and CDR2 SQIVND (reference sequence). CDR3 length: 16 residues. Losses at the gene ends were 7 bases for V and 8 bases for J; bases not matched to a gene: 14. CDR3 sequence reads: CASTANRIGTGGEAFF. CDR3 nucleotide sequence: TGTGCCAGTACCGCAAATCGTATTGGGACAGGGGGCGAAGCTTTCTTT.

The V and J genes are TRBV6-5 and TRBJ2-3; D might be TRBD1 (6 bases). Trimming shortened V by 6 bases and J by 2 bases, and 9 bases separated the two germline ends. This CDR3 is 13 amino acids long. CDR1 is MNHEY and CDR2 is SVGAGI in the germline V gene. CDR3 sequence: CASRGALTDTQYF. CDR3 coding DNA: TGTGCCAGCAGGGGGGCGCTCACAGATACGCAGTATTTT.